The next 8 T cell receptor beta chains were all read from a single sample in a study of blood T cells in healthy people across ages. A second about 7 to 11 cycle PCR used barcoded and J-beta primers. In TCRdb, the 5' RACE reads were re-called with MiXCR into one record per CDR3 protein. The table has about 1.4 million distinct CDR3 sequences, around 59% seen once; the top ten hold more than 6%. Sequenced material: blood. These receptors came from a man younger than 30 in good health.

The CDR3 loop reads CASSLVVGGQGEQFF. CDR3 DNA: TGTGCCAGCAGTTTAGTAGTGGGAGGACAGGGTGAGCAGTTCTTC. The V gene is TRBV12-3 or TRBV12-4, the J gene TRBJ2-1, with 8 bases that match TRBD1. The CDR3 consists of 15 residues. The junction had 8 bases not matched to a gene; V was cut back by 1 base and J by 9 bases.

The CDR3 DNA reads TGTGCCAGCAGCCAAAGTCCCGATGGCTACACCTTC. Its translation is CASSQSPDGYTF. This chain uses TRBV7-2 with TRBJ1-2; D is unclear. Deletions cut 5 bases from V and 6 bases from J, with 10 bases between. This CDR3 spans 12 amino acids. Looked up from germline, CDR1 is SGHTA and CDR2 is FQGNSA.

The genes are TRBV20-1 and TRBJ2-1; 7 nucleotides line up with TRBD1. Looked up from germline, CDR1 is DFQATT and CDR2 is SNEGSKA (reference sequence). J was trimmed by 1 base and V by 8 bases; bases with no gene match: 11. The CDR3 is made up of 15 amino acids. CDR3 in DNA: TGCAGTACCCGGGACAGCCGGATTTCCTACAATGAGCAGTTCTTC. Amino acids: CSTRDSRISYNEQFF.

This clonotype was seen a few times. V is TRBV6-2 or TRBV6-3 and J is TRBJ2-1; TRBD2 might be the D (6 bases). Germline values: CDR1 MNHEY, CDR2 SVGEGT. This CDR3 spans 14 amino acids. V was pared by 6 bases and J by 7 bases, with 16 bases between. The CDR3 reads CASSPVGTPNEQFF. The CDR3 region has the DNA TGTGCCAGCAGCCCAGTGGGGACTCCAAATGAGCAGTTCTTC.

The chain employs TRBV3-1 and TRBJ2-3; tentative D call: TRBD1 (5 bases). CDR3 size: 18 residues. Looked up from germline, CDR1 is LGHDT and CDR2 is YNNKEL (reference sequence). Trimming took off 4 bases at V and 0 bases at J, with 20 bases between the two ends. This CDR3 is CASSPSLGAAVSTDTQYF. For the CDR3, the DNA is TGTGCCAGCAGCCCATCTCTTGGGGCGGCGGTTAGCACAGATACGCAGTATTTT.

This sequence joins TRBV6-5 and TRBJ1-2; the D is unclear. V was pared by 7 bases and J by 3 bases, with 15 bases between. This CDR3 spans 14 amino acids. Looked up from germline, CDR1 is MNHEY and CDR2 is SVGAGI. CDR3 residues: CASTYTAGDYGYTF. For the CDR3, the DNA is TGTGCCAGCACCTACACGGCCGGGGACTATGGCTACACCTTC.

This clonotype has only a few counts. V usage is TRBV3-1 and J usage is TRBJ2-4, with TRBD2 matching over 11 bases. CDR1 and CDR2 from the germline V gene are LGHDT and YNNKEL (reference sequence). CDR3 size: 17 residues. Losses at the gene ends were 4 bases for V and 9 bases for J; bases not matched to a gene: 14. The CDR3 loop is CASSLMTSGVRMGIQYF. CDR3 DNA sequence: TGTGCCAGCAGCCTCATGACTAGCGGGGTCCGGATGGGCATTCAGTACTTC.

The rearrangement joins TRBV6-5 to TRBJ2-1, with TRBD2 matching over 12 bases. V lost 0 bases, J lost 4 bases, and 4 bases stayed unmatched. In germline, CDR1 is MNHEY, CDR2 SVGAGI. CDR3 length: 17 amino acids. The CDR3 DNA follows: TGTGCCAGCAGTTACTCTCTAGCGGGAGGGCAATACAATGAGCAGTTCTTC. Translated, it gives CASSYSLAGGQYNEQFF.